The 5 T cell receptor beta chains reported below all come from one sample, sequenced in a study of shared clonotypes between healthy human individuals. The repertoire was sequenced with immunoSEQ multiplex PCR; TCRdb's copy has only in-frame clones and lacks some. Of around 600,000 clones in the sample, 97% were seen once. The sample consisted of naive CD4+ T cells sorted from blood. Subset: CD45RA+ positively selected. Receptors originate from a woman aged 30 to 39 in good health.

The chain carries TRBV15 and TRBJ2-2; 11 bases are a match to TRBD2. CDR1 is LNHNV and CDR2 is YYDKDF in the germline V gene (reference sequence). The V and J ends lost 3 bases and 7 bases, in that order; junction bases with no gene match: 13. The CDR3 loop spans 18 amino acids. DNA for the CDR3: TGTGCCACCAGCAGGAAGTTGACTAGCGGGATTAAGGTCGGGGAGCTGTTTTTT. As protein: CATSRKLTSGIKVGELFF.

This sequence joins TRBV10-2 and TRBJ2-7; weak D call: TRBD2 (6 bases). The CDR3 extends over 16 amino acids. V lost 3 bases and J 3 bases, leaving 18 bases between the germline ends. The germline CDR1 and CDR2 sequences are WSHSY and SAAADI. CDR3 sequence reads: CASSDPARGGIYEQYF. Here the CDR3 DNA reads TGCGCCAGCAGTGATCCGGCCCGGGGCGGGATCTACGAGCAGTACTTC.

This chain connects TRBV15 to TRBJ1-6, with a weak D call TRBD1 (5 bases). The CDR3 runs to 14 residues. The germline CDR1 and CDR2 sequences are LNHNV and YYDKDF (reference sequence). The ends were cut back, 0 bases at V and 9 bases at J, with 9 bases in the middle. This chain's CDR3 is CATSRDWGGSPLHF. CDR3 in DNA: TGTGCCACCAGCAGAGATTGGGGGGGTTCACCCCTCCACTTT.

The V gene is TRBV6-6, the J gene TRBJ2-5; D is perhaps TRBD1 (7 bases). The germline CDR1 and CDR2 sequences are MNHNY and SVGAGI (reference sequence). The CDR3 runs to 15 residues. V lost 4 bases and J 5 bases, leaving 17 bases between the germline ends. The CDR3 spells CASSLKPPGGETQYF. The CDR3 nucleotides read TGTGCCAGCAGTTTAAAACCGCCAGGGGGGGAGACCCAGTACTTC.

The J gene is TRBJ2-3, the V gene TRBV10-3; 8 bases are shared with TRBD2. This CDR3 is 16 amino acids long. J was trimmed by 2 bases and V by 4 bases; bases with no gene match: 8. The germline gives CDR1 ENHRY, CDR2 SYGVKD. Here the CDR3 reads CAISVVGGALTDTQYF. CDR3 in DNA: TGTGCCATCAGTGTCGTCGGGGGGGCTCTCACAGATACGCAGTATTTT.